Presented here are 23 T cell receptor beta chains from one specimen sequenced in a study of blood T cells in healthy people across ages. Through a sample-barcoded 5' primer and a J-beta primer mix, a second PCR was run for 7 to 11 cycles. TCRdb re-analysed the 5' RACE reads in MiXCR, keeping a single row per CDR3 protein. There are 850,000 to 950,000 distinct CDR3 sequences in the sample; roughly 26% occur only once, and approximately 15% lies in the top ten. The sequencing sample was made of blood. The source of these receptors is a woman of 80 years or more in good health.

This clonotype was counted at least ten times. The genes are TRBV7-2 and TRBJ2-5; D is unresolved. Germline CDR1 and CDR2: SGHTA and FQGNSA. V was shortened by 1 base and J by 1 base, with 7 bases between the two germline ends. The CDR3 runs to 14 residues. CDR3 protein: CASSLVQIQETQYF. The CDR3 DNA follows: TGTGCCAGCAGCTTAGTTCAGATCCAAGAGACCCAGTACTTC.

This clonotype was found a few times. Possible read error: a much larger clone is one base away. V gene TRBV20-1 combines with J gene TRBJ2-7, with 10 bases aligning to TRBD1. Germline values: CDR1 DFQATT, CDR2 SNEGSKA (reference sequence). This CDR3 comprises 12 residues. This CDR3 is CRATGQGYEQYF. CDR3 nucleotide sequence: TGCAGGGCTACGGGACAGGGGTACGAGCAGTACTTC.

This clonotype was counted at least ten times. The chain carries TRBV9 and TRBJ1-6; D remains unclear. The CDR3 runs 13 residues. Germline V gives CDR1 SGDLS, CDR2 YYNGEE. V dropped 0 bases and J dropped 7 bases, with 5 bases sitting between them. CDR3 DNA sequence: TGTGCCAGCAGCGTAGAACAGAATTCACCCCTCCACTTT. Translated, it gives CASSVEQNSPLHF.

This clonotype was observed a few times. V and J are TRBV20-1 and TRBJ2-7; a weak D match, TRBD1 (5 bases). The CDR3 totals 16 residues. Looked up from germline, CDR1 is DFQATT and CDR2 is SNEGSKA (reference sequence). V lost 0 bases to trimming and J lost 5 bases, with 20 bases between them. In nucleotides, the CDR3 is TGCAGTGCTAGAGACATTGGGGCCAGGTTGTCAGACGAGCAGTACTTC. Protein: CSARDIGARLSDEQYF.

This clonotype was seen at least ten times. This CDR3 is CASSQGRTGVGYTF. Written as DNA, the CDR3 is TGTGCCAGCAGCCAAGGTCGGACAGGGGTTGGCTACACCTTC. The chain joins TRBV3-1 to TRBJ1-2; 9 bases are a match to TRBD1. Germline lookup yields CDR1 LGHDT and CDR2 YNNKEL (reference sequence). The junction had 4 bases not matched to a gene; V was cut back by 1 base and J by 7 bases. This CDR3 is 14 amino acids long.

This clonotype has a count of ten or more. The chain combines TRBV13 with TRBJ1-2; 12 bases agree with TRBD1. In germline, CDR1 is PRHDT, CDR2 FYEKMQ (reference sequence). CDR3 length equals 13 residues. V gave up 4 bases and J gave up 7 bases; unmatched junction bases: 1. DNA for the CDR3: TGTGCCAGCAGCTGGGGACAGGGGGCTGGCTACACCTTC. Protein sequence: CASSWGQGAGYTF.

The genes are TRBV5-1 and TRBJ2-5, with TRBD2 as a possible D gene (6 bases). V lost 4 bases and J lost 6, with 13 bases in between. Germline-derived CDR1 and CDR2 are SGHRS and YFSETQ. This CDR3 contains 13 residues. The DNA for the CDR3 is TGCGCCAGCAGCGGAGGGTTGGGGAAGACCCAGTACTTC. Amino acids: CASSGGLGKTQYF.

The table lists this clonotype with a few counts. A much larger clone lies a single base off, so this may be a read error. This chain uses TRBV12-3 or TRBV12-4 with TRBJ2-7, with D perhaps given as TRBD1 or TRBD2 (5 bases each). CDR3 length equals 14 residues. The V and J ends lost 0 bases and 6 bases respectively, with 12 bases between them. The CDR3 DNA reads TGTGCCAGCAGTTTAGCATCAGGGAGCGTCGAGCAGTACTTC. It specifies CASSLASGSVEQYF.

This clonotype was recorded a few times. In DNA form, the CDR3 reads TGTGCCAGCAGTGAAATAGGGACAGAAGAATTTAATGAAAAACTGTTTTTT. Translation gives CASSEIGTEEFNEKLFF. The V gene is TRBV2, the J gene TRBJ1-4; 7 nucleotides align to TRBD1. Germline CDR1 and CDR2: SNHLY and FYNNEI. This CDR3 has 17 residues. V lost 2 bases to trimming and J lost 4 bases; unmatched junction nucleotides: 10.

This clonotype has a count of ten or more. V usage is TRBV3-1 and J usage is TRBJ2-7, with 7 bases lining up with TRBD2. The CDR3 spans 19 residues. Germline CDR1 and CDR2: LGHDT and YNNKEL (reference sequence). Trimming at V came to 0 bases and at J to 2 bases, leaving 16 bases not matched to a gene. CDR3 sequence (DNA): TGTGCCAGCAGCCAAGATCGTAGCATCGTTCGGGGGGAAACCTACGAGCAGTACTTC. Translation: CASSQDRSIVRGETYEQYF.

Written as DNA, the CDR3 is TGTGCCAGCAGAGCCGGGACAGACTTCTACAATGAGCAGTACTTC. Translating gives CASRAGTDFYNEQYF. This chain joins TRBV27 and TRBJ2-7; 7 bases are shared with TRBD1. The CDR3 consists of 15 residues. V was clipped by 6 bases and J by 7 bases; unmatched bases: 15. The germline V gene has CDR1 MNHEY and CDR2 SMNVEV (reference sequence).

This clonotype was seen more than once but under ten times. The chain joins TRBV20-1 to TRBJ1-6; D is unclear. CDR3 size: 14 residues. The germline gives CDR1 DFQATT, CDR2 SNEGSKA (reference sequence). V shed 6 bases and J shed 3 bases, with 12 bases lying between them. Here the CDR3 DNA reads TGCAGTGCCGTAAACAGAGGCTATAATTCACCCCTCCACTTT. Translating gives CSAVNRGYNSPLHF.

The V gene is TRBV30, the J gene TRBJ2-3; 8 bases are a match to TRBD1. The germline V gene encodes CDR1 GTSNPN and CDR2 SVGIG (reference sequence). CDR3 length equals 14 residues. Losses at the gene ends were 3 bases for V and 1 base for J; bases not matched to a gene: 3. CDR3 loop: CAWSGQGGTDTQYF. The DNA of the CDR3 is TGTGCCTGGAGCGGACAGGGAGGCACAGATACGCAGTATTTT.

This clonotype appeared a single time. The chain carries TRBV12-3 or TRBV12-4 and TRBJ1-1, with a possible D match to TRBD1 (5 bases). Trimming cost V 5 bases and J 6 bases, with 13 bases left between them. The CDR3 consists of 13 residues. The CDR3 spells CASSPGHSAEAFF. The CDR3 DNA sequence: TGTGCCAGCAGTCCCGGACATTCAGCTGAAGCTTTCTTT.

In this sample, this clonotype turned up a few times. This sequence joins TRBV7-9 and TRBJ1-1; D may be TRBD1 (6 bases). The CDR3 is 15 residues long. Germline CDR1 and CDR2: SEHNR and FQNEAQ (reference sequence). The germline V and J ends were trimmed by 5 bases and 1 base, with 14 bases remaining between them. In nucleotides, the CDR3 is TGTGCCAGCAGCCTCGGACAGACTACGAACACTGAAGCTTTCTTT. It encodes CASSLGQTTNTEAFF.

This clonotype was seen repeatedly, ten times or more. This sequence joins TRBV6-5 and TRBJ1-2; D is uncertain. Germline V gene data show CDR1 as MNHEY and CDR2 as SVGAGI. The CDR3 sequence is 11 residues long. Trimming left V 10 bases short and J 4 bases short, with 10 bases between. The CDR3 region has the DNA TGTGCCACCGCAACTAGCTATGGCTACACCTTC. It encodes CATATSYGYTF.

This clonotype was found many times. The chain combines TRBV20-1 with TRBJ2-7; the D is unclear. Per germline, CDR1 DFQATT and CDR2 SNEGSKA (reference sequence). The CDR3 is 14 amino acids. V was trimmed by 0 bases and J by 4 bases, leaving 13 bases between them. The CDR3: CSARDLTAHYEQYF. The DNA for the CDR3 is TGCAGTGCTAGAGACCTGACTGCTCATTACGAGCAGTACTTC.

This clonotype was observed many times. The chain recombines TRBV12-3 or TRBV12-4 with TRBJ1-2; D is ambiguous. The CDR3 consists of 15 residues. V lost 5 bases, J lost 5 bases, and 18 bases lay in between. CDR3 nucleotide sequence: TGTGCCAGCAGTGTCATGACCCTCACTTCTTATGGCTACACCTTC. Encoded protein: CASSVMTLTSYGYTF.

This clonotype was found many times. The chain joins TRBV6-5 to TRBJ1-2; TRBD1 might be the D (6 bases). CDR1 and CDR2 from the germline V gene are MNHEY and SVGAGI. The CDR3 loop spans 14 amino acids. Trimming removed 0 bases from V and 8 bases from J, with 13 bases in between. The CDR3 region has the DNA TGTGCCAGCAGTTACTCCCAGGGGACTCGCGGCTACACCTTC. Translated, it gives CASSYSQGTRGYTF.

Notes on this clonotype: This may stem from a read error, because a much larger clone lies one nucleotide away. J is TRBJ2-7 and V is TRBV6-2 or TRBV6-3; the match to TRBD2 covers 15 bases. The assigned J gene may be wrong: the sequence end matches TRBJ2-5 better. This CDR3 has 17 residues. The germline CDR1 and CDR2 sequences are MNHEY and SVGEGT. The CDR3 DNA follows: TGTGCCAGCGGTGTGGGACTAGCGGGGGGTTGGAGAGAGACCCAGTACTTC. As protein: CASGVGLAGGWRETQYF.

The chain couples TRBV7-2 to TRBJ1-2; TRBD1 is a possible D gene (5 bases). Per the germline V gene, CDR1 is SGHTA and CDR2 is FQGNSA. V gave up 2 bases and J gave up 3 bases, with 10 bases separating them. This CDR3 has 14 amino acids. For the CDR3, the DNA is TGTGCCAGCAGCTTACCAGGGCACGACTATGGCTACACCTTC. Its translation: CASSLPGHDYGYTF.

This clonotype came up a few times. The chain links TRBV5-1 to TRBJ2-3; 7 bases fit TRBD1. This CDR3 region has 16 residues. Trimming at V came to 3 bases and at J to 2 bases, leaving 9 bases not matched to a gene. Germline-derived CDR1 and CDR2 are SGHRS and YFSETQ. CDR3: CASSSTLGGSTDTQYF. The CDR3, as DNA: TGCGCCAGCAGCTCGACCCTAGGGGGCTCCACAGATACGCAGTATTTT.

On this clonotype: The junction and the germline gene differ at one end; a read error may be behind it. The chain combines TRBV30 with TRBJ2-3; D possibly corresponds to TRBD1 (6 bases). The V gene's germline CDR1 is GTSNPN and CDR2 SVGIG (reference sequence). The CDR3 is 17 residues long. DNA of the CDR3: TGTGCCTGGAGTGCCAGCAGGACAGCCACGGGCACGGATACGCAGTATTTT. It encodes CAWSASRTATGTDTQYF.